The clone carrying this T cell receptor beta chain was seen a few times. Between the trimmed V and J ends, which lost 3 bases and 6 bases, there was a span of 11 bases. The CDR3 spans 13 residues. The V gene's germline CDR1 is LNHDA and CDR2 SQIVND (reference sequence). The data are from a study of blood T cell repertoires in COVID-19. Overall study context: From the United States, Italy and Spain came samples of acute and convalescent COVID-19.

In terms of age and location, participants ranged from roughly 18 to 100 years and lived in under 30 US areas. Cohort 3 donors were reported recovered after two negative PCRs, clearance, or symptom resolution. In the original analysis: Researchers report that nucleated cell counts were estimated from reference gene primer amplification. The data were produced by immunoSEQ multiplex PCR, yet TCRdb's version contains in-frame clones alone and is incomplete. Clone size and the V and J calls come from that table; the DNA yielded D and trimming. The data show about 400,000 clones, with about 87% seen just once and approximately 9.3% held by the top ten.

The receptor's source is a woman aged 45 to 65 who had recovered from COVID-19. The sequencing sample was made of PBMCs or T cells enriched from blood (not recorded which). This sequence joins TRBV19 and TRBJ1-1; a weak D match, TRBD1 (6 bases). The CDR3 loop reads CASSILGAAEAFF. CDR3 bases: TGTGCCAGTAGTATCCTGGGGGCTGCTGAAGCTTTCTTT.